This TCR beta chain was observed in a study of early T cells in non-severe SARS-CoV-2 infection (dated by TCRdb to the early 2020s). Describing the broader study: TCR sequencing used bulk RNA from unsorted whole blood, so alpha and beta chains could not be paired. Paper-wide results and their limitations: Matching against VDJdb was skewed toward anti-spike CD8 responses, likely underestimated virus-specific expansions, and missed private and CD4 specificities.

V gives up 0 bases and J gives up 4 bases, and the segment between their germline ends measures 13 bases. The CDR1 and CDR2 encoded by the germline V gene (reference sequence) are LNHNV and YYDKDF. The CDR3 spans 15 residues, from the cysteine through the phenylalanine. The kept DNA is CDR3 alone, 45 bases in frame from the first base. Set within a cohort of healthcare workers in London, UK, this nested case-control study involved weekly PCR testing of nasopharyngeal swabs along with blood sampling. Between 23 and 31 March 2020, the week of the UK lockdown, healthcare workers were enrolled and then followed up weekly for as long as 16 weeks. The protocol used for the library was 5' RACE. The instrument given in TCRdb is NextSeq 500. In the TCR library protocol, unique molecular identifiers were attached to individual cDNA molecules to correct for PCR bias and sequencing error. TCR alpha and beta chains were both sequenced, and the abundances of alpha and beta sequences in each sample were closely correlated with each other. As for the authors' bioinformatics: Decombinator V4 was used to perform V gene, J gene and CDR3 annotation of TCR sequences. Expanded TCRs were defined as changing significantly between any two time points under a Poisson model with p below 0.0001. TCR abundances were normalised to the total number of TCRs sequenced per sample and expressed as counts per million. MAIT TCRs were defined by TRAV1-2 paired with TRAJ12, TRAJ20 or TRAJ33, and iNKT TCRs by TRAV10 paired with TRAJ18. VDJdb, accessed on 1 November 2021, was searched for TCRs annotated for CMV, EBV and SARS-CoV-2, and TCRs annotated for more than one antigen were excluded. TCRdb reprocessing: public reads trimmed at Q25 with fastp, clones called with MiXCR, in-frame beta chains kept. Rows matching on CDR3 protein sequence are summarized as one entry with the most common DNA and genes. TCRdb's processing, not the authors', yielded these V and J calls. Across this sample there are approximately 50,000 distinct CDR3 sequences, with approximately 8.4% seen only once. Of the sample, 3.5% to 4.5% falls within the top ten clones.

To note about this clonotype: The antigen it binds to is not known. No base qualities exist here, and no much larger clone lies one base off it.

The V and J genes are TRBV15 and TRBJ2-7; the D match is possibly TRBD1 or TRBD2, with 6 bases aligned in each. The sequencing input was whole blood. This receptor was obtained from an adult who was a healthcare worker with PCR-confirmed SARS-CoV-2 infection or an uninfected control (not recorded which). The nucleotide sequence is given as TGTGCCACCAGCAGAGATACCGGGGGCGGGTACGAGCAGTACTTC. This translates into CATSRDTGGGYEQYF.